One sample yielded the 11 T cell receptor beta chains listed below, sequenced in a study of CD8+ T cells in alopecia areata. Following extraction, RNA underwent reverse transcription to cDNA, which served as the sequencing template. Profiled with immunoSEQ multiplex PCR; TCRdb holds only in-frame clones, not every one. Of about 120,000 clones in the sample, less than 80% were seen once. The sequenced sample was CD4+ T cells sorted from blood. Source of these receptors: a human donor in good health.

This clone was counted a few times. The chain has TRBV30 and TRBJ2-1; 7 nucleotides match TRBD1. V shed 3 bases, J shed 4 bases, and the junction held 12 bases outside the gene matches. The CDR3 contains 16 residues. CDR1 is GTSNPN, CDR2 SVGIG, per germline (reference sequence). The CDR3 DNA reads as TGTGCCTGGAGCGGACTTTCGGGGACAGCGTACAATGAGCAGTTCTTC. It specifies CAWSGLSGTAYNEQFF. The full variable domain, its missing parts supplied by reference TRBV30 and TRBJ2-1, is SQTIHQWPATLVQPVGSPLSLECTVEGTSNPNLYWYRQAAGRGLQLLFYSVGIGQISSEVPQNLSASRPQDRQFILSSKKLLLSDSGFYLCAWSGLSGTAYNEQFFGPGTRLTVL.

The table lists this clone with a few counts. V is TRBV18 and J is TRBJ2-7, with TRBD2 as a possible D gene (6 bases). The germline CDR1 and CDR2 sequences are KGHSH and LQKENI. The CDR3 contains 14 residues. Trimming took off 3 bases at V and 2 bases at J, with 11 bases between the two ends. CDR3 DNA: TGTGCCAGCTCACCCCGGGAGTTCACCTACGAGCAGTACTTC. It codes for CASSPREFTYEQYF.

CDR3 in DNA: TGTCTCCTCCTCTACGAGCAGTACTTC. Its protein is CLLLYEQYF. The chain uses TRBV6-1 and TRBJ2-7, with unresolved D. This CDR3 has 9 residues. Per the germline V gene, CDR1 is MNHNS and CDR2 is SASEGT.

This sequence joins TRBV2 and TRBJ1-5; D is unresolved. The V and J ends lost 2 bases and 6 bases respectively, with 11 bases between them. CDR3 length equals 14 residues. Germline CDR1 is SNHLY and CDR2 is FYNNEI. The CDR3 is CASSELSPSQPQHF. CDR3 coding DNA: TGTGCCAGCAGTGAATTGAGTCCGAGTCAGCCCCAGCATTTT.

This clone appeared once. This CDR3 is CASSVQGGVEGYTF. CDR3 sequence (DNA): TGTGCCAGCAGCGTACAGGGGGGAGTGGAAGGCTACACCTTC. This chain uses TRBV7-9 with TRBJ1-2; 8 bases map to TRBD1. Per germline, CDR1 SEHNR and CDR2 FQNEAQ (reference sequence). With V trimmed by 5 bases and J by 8 bases, 10 bases remained unmatched. The CDR3 has 14 amino acids.

This clone has more than one count but fewer than ten. Here the CDR3 reads CATSKGREDTEAFF. DNA for the CDR3: TGTGCCACCAGCAAAGGCAGGGAGGACACTGAAGCTTTCTTT. The chain recombines TRBV15 with TRBJ1-1; tentatively, D is TRBD1 (5 bases). The CDR3 totals 14 residues. Trimming stripped 4 bases from V and 3 bases from J, with 12 bases between. The germline V gene has CDR1 LNHNV and CDR2 YYDKDF (reference sequence).

The chain employs TRBV2 and TRBJ1-5; 7 bases agree with TRBD1. This CDR3 contains 13 residues. J gave up 3 bases and V 8 bases, and 4 bases lay outside the gene matches. Germline CDR1 is SNHLY and CDR2 is FYNNEI. CDR3 DNA: TGTGCCAGCCGAGGACAGGTCAATCAGCCCCAGCATTTT. This gives the protein CASRGQVNQPQHF.

J is TRBJ2-4 and V is TRBV6-5, with TRBD1 as a possible D gene (6 bases). Germline loops: CDR1 MNHEY, CDR2 SVGAGI. V was pared by 2 bases and J by 8 bases, with 13 bases between. The CDR3 totals 14 residues. CDR3 residues: CASSYKQGRDIQYF. The CDR3 DNA reads as TGTGCCAGCAGTTACAAACAGGGACGGGACATTCAGTACTTC.

The V gene is TRBV7-9, the J gene TRBJ2-3; D may be TRBD2 (6 bases). In germline, CDR1 is SEHNR, CDR2 FQNEAQ (reference sequence). The CDR3 covers 15 residues. V shed 5 bases and J shed 2 bases, with 14 bases lying between them. CDR3 in amino acids: CASSPKAGHTDTQYF. The CDR3 bases are TGTGCCAGCAGCCCTAAGGCGGGGCACACAGATACGCAGTATTTT.

This chain uses TRBV4-2 with TRBJ2-3; 7 bases are a match to TRBD1. Germline CDR1 and CDR2: LGHNA and YNFKEQ. The CDR3 loop spans 15 amino acids. J lost 1 base, V lost 4 bases, and 5 bases had no gene match. CDR3 nucleotides: TGTGCCAGCAGCCTCCCCGGACAGGGCACAGATACGCAGTATTTT. It is translated as CASSLPGQGTDTQYF.

The rearrangement joins TRBV5-1 to TRBJ2-2; maybe TRBD1 (6 bases). V was trimmed by 2 bases and J by 6 bases, leaving 11 bases between them. The CDR3 is 14 amino acids. CDR1 is SGHRS and CDR2 is YFSETQ in the germline V gene. CDR3 sequence reads: CASSLAGEPGELFF. In DNA form, the CDR3 reads TGCGCCAGCAGCTTAGCAGGGGAGCCCGGGGAGCTGTTTTTT.